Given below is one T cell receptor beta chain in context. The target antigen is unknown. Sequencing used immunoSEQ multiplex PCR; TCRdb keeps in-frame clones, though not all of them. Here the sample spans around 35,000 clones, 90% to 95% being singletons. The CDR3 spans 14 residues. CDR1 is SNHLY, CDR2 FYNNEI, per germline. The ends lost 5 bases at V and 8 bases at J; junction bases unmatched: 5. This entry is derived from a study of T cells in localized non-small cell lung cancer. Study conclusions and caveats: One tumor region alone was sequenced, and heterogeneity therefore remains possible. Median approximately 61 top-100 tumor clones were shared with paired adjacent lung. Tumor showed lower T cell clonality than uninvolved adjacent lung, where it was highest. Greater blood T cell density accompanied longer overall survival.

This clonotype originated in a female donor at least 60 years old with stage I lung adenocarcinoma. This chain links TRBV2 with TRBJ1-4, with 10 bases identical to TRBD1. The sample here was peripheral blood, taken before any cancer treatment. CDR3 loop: CASSRDRGDEKLFF. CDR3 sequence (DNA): TGTGCCAGCAGTAGGGACAGGGGCGACGAAAAACTGTTTTTT.